These 5 T cell receptor beta chains were sequenced from one sample in a study of T cells in Graves' hyperthyroidism and ophthalmopathy (dated by TCRdb to about 2019). Library construction relied on multiplex PCR. Sequencer: Illumina HiSeq 2000. The TCR beta CDR3 regions were amplified from the RNA transcripts. For the first round of RT-PCR on the TCR CDR3, the HTBI primer set was used together with the Qiagen OneStep RT-PCR kit. TCRdb itself trimmed the public reads at Q25 with fastp, ran MiXCR and retained productive beta chains. Entries are consolidated by CDR3 protein sequence, retaining the most common genes and DNA. The sample yields 280,000 or so distinct CDR3 sequences; around a quarter were counted once. About a quarter of the sample is held by the ten biggest clonotypes. The sequencing sample was made of blood. The source of these receptors is a man aged 40-49 years with Graves' hyperthyroidism that later progressed to Graves' ophthalmopathy.

This clonotype was observed many times. This chain joins TRBV6-5 and TRBJ2-7; 7 bases line up with TRBD2. CDR3 length: 13 amino acids. V gave up 4 bases and J gave up 7 bases; unmatched junction bases: 7. Per germline, CDR1 MNHEY and CDR2 SVGAGI. The CDR3 DNA reads as TGTGCCAGCAGTTTCCTGGCGGGAGTGGAGCAGTACTTC. This encodes CASSFLAGVEQYF.

This clonotype showed up many times. The rearrangement joins TRBV30 to TRBJ2-7; the D is unclear. Germline-derived CDR1 and CDR2 are GTSNPN and SVGIG (reference sequence). This CDR3 spans 11 amino acids. V lost 1 base and J lost 4, with 5 bases in between. CDR3 coding DNA: TGTGCCTGGAGTGATGTTTACGAGCAGTACTTC. It encodes CAWSDVYEQYF.

This clonotype has at least ten counts. The J gene is TRBJ1-5, the V gene TRBV5-1; a weak D match, TRBD1 (6 bases). V lost 0 bases, J lost 2 bases, and 12 bases lay in between. This CDR3 has 16 amino acids. From germline, CDR1 is SGHRS and CDR2 YFSETQ. The CDR3 loop reads CASSLEGGVGNQPQHF. CDR3 DNA: TGCGCCAGCAGCTTGGAAGGGGGAGTCGGCAATCAGCCCCAGCATTTT.

This clonotype was seen many times. This rearrangement joins TRBV12-3 or TRBV12-4 to TRBJ2-2, with 13 bases lining up with TRBD2. CDR3 length equals 17 residues. Trimming cost V 4 bases and J 6 bases; bases outside gene matches: 8. CDR3: CASSSGLAGVNSGELFF. CDR3 nucleotides: TGTGCCAGCAGTTCTGGACTAGCGGGAGTTAATTCCGGGGAGCTGTTTTTT.

The chain carries TRBV6-1 and TRBJ2-2; 10 bases align to TRBD1. This CDR3 region has 14 residues. Germline V gives CDR1 MNHNS, CDR2 SASEGT. The junction had 2 bases not matched to a gene; V was cut back by 5 bases and J by 5 bases. CDR3 coding DNA: TGTGCCAGCAGTCCGGGACAGGGGACCGGGGAGCTGTTTTTT. Translating gives CASSPGQGTGELFF.